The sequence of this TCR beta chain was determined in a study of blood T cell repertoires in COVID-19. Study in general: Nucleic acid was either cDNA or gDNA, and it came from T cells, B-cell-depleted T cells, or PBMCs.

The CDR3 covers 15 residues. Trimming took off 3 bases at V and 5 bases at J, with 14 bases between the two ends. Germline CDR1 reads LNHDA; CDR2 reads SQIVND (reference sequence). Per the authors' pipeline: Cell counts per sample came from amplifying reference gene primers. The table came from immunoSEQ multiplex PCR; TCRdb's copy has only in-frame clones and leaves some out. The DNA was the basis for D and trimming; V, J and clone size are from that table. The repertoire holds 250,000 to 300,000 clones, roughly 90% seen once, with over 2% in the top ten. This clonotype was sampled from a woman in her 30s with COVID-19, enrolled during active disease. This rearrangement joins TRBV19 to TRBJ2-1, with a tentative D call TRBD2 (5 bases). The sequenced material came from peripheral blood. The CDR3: CASSISVGNHNEQFF. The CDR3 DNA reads TGTGCCAGTAGTATTAGCGTCGGCAACCACAATGAGCAGTTCTTC.